These T cell receptor beta chains were read from a single sample in a study of radiation and T cells in renal cell carcinoma. Sequencing was performed with immunoSEQ multiplex PCR; in TCRdb, only in-frame clones are kept and a portion is missing. The sample includes about 160,000 clones, about 85% of them seen just once. The sample in question was blood, obtained from a patient whose treatment included radiotherapy and nephrectomy. The receptors were sampled from a woman aged 70-85 years with renal cell carcinoma. CDR3s include the opening cysteine and the closing phenylalanine or tryptophan. D genes are given only for firm matches.

D gene: TRBD1
CDR3 length: 15
V gene: TRBV9
J gene: TRBJ2-7
CDR3 protein: CASSVAATGAYEQYF

D gene: .
CDR3 length: 12
V gene: TRBV11-2
J gene: TRBJ1-1
CDR3 protein: CASSLVPGRAFF

D gene: .
CDR3 length: 19
V gene: TRBV30
J gene: TRBJ1-6
CDR3 protein: CAWSPPPGLWNSYNSPLHF

D gene: TRBD1
CDR3 length: 13
V gene: TRBV11-1
J gene: TRBJ2-5
CDR3 protein: CASSSDRVETQYF

D gene: TRBD1
CDR3 length: 17
V gene: TRBV18
J gene: TRBJ2-1
CDR3 protein: CASSRPFQGALDNEQFF

D gene: TRBD2
CDR3 length: 15
V gene: TRBV11-2
J gene: TRBJ2-7
CDR3 protein: CASRPGLAGAGEQYF

D gene: .
CDR3 length: 13
V gene: TRBV7-8
J gene: TRBJ2-3
CDR3 protein: CASSERGPSTKYF

D gene: .
CDR3 length: 14
V gene: TRBV5-1
J gene: TRBJ2-4
CDR3 protein: CASSGGTLKNIQYF

D gene: .
CDR3 length: 13
V gene: TRBV18
J gene: TRBJ1-5
CDR3 protein: CASSPTVNQPQHF

D gene: .
CDR3 length: 15
V gene: TRBV7-2
J gene: TRBJ2-5
CDR3 protein: CASSLAAGPEETQYF

D gene: .
CDR3 length: 13
V gene: TRBV4-2
J gene: TRBJ1-1
CDR3 protein: CASSQEPGTEAFF

D gene: TRBD1
CDR3 length: 14
V gene: TRBV6-5
J gene: TRBJ2-2
CDR3 protein: CASRLDRVTGELFF

D gene: TRBD2
CDR3 length: 17
V gene: TRBV5-1
J gene: TRBJ2-7
CDR3 protein: CASSGTSGGSNPYEQYF

D gene: .
CDR3 length: 16
V gene: TRBV7-2
J gene: TRBJ2-2
CDR3 protein: CASSLVRALNTGELFF

D gene: .
CDR3 length: 12
V gene: TRBV6-5
J gene: TRBJ1-1
CDR3 protein: CASSRRLTEAFF

D gene: TRBD1
CDR3 length: 21
V gene: TRBV10-1
J gene: TRBJ2-6
CDR3 protein: CASSDGLGTGGKGSGANVLTF

D gene: .
CDR3 length: 16
V gene: TRBV4-1
J gene: TRBJ2-3
CDR3 protein: CASSQERRGFTDTQYF

D gene: .
CDR3 length: 17
V gene: TRBV28
J gene: TRBJ1-5
CDR3 protein: CASSQTGTPLHNQPQHF

D gene: .
CDR3 length: 14
V gene: TRBV28
J gene: TRBJ1-4
CDR3 protein: CASGGSFGDEKLFF

D gene: .
CDR3 length: 14
V gene: TRBV5-4
J gene: TRBJ2-7
CDR3 protein: CASSSIGSSYEQYF

D gene: TRBD1
CDR3 length: 19
V gene: TRBV7-9
J gene: TRBJ1-6
CDR3 protein: CASSFGVGGSWGRNSPLHF

D gene: .
CDR3 length: 14
V gene: TRBV7-9
J gene: TRBJ1-1
CDR3 protein: CASSLSAANTEAFF

D gene: TRBD2
CDR3 length: 15
V gene: TRBV4-2
J gene: TRBJ2-3
CDR3 protein: CASSQGAGGTDTQYF

D gene: .
CDR3 length: 14
V gene: TRBV6-6
J gene: TRBJ1-1
CDR3 protein: CASSYSAMNTEAFF

D gene: TRBD1
CDR3 length: 15
V gene: TRBV19
J gene: TRBJ1-4
CDR3 protein: CASSPSTGPAEKLFF

D gene: .
CDR3 length: 13
V gene: TRBV6-5
J gene: TRBJ1-3
CDR3 protein: CATTRGSGNTIYF

D gene: TRBD1
CDR3 length: 13
V gene: TRBV30
J gene: TRBJ1-1
CDR3 protein: CACFPTGDTEAFF

D gene: .
CDR3 length: 13
V gene: TRBV9
J gene: TRBJ2-2
CDR3 protein: CASSVIWGGELFF

D gene: .
CDR3 length: 12
V gene: TRBV25-1
J gene: TRBJ1-2
CDR3 protein: CASSERDYGYTF

D gene: .
CDR3 length: 14
V gene: TRBV18
J gene: TRBJ2-2
CDR3 protein: CASSPALNTGELFF

D gene: TRBD1
CDR3 length: 15
V gene: TRBV19
J gene: TRBJ1-5
CDR3 protein: CASSISGGYNQPQHF

D gene: .
CDR3 length: 17
V gene: TRBV19
J gene: TRBJ1-1
CDR3 protein: CASSIGGRALMNTEAFF

D gene: TRBD1
CDR3 length: 13
V gene: TRBV19
J gene: TRBJ1-5
CDR3 protein: CASWTGTGQPQHF

D gene: .
CDR3 length: 13
V gene: TRBV10-3
J gene: TRBJ1-4
CDR3 protein: CAISAPSEEKLFF

D gene: TRBD1
CDR3 length: 16
V gene: TRBV6-5
J gene: TRBJ1-6
CDR3 protein: CASSYFTGGDNSPLHF

D gene: TRBD1
CDR3 length: 16
V gene: TRBV25-1
J gene: TRBJ1-1
CDR3 protein: CASTPHRGGGYTEAFF

D gene: TRBD1
CDR3 length: 14
V gene: TRBV5-1
J gene: TRBJ2-7
CDR3 protein: CASSSPGQGNEQYF

D gene: .
CDR3 length: 15
V gene: TRBV5-6
J gene: TRBJ1-1
CDR3 protein: CASSVRYQGNTEAFF

D gene: .
CDR3 length: 14
V gene: TRBV19
J gene: TRBJ2-5
CDR3 protein: CASSMREAQETQYF

D gene: .
CDR3 length: 13
V gene: TRBV11-2
J gene: TRBJ2-7
CDR3 protein: CASSRPEVIEQYF

D gene: .
CDR3 length: 14
V gene: TRBV19
J gene: TRBJ1-1
CDR3 protein: CASSIIVTNTEAFF

D gene: .
CDR3 length: 13
V gene: TRBV7-2
J gene: TRBJ2-5
CDR3 protein: CASSLGPRETQYF

D gene: TRBD2
CDR3 length: 18
V gene: TRBV15
J gene: TRBJ2-1
CDR3 protein: CATSSILAGGPSPNEQFF

D gene: .
CDR3 length: 14
V gene: TRBV9
J gene: TRBJ2-7
CDR3 protein: CASSVVEEGGEQYF

D gene: TRBD1
CDR3 length: 15
V gene: TRBV9
J gene: TRBJ1-6
CDR3 protein: CASSVDGRGDSPLHF

D gene: .
CDR3 length: 12
V gene: TRBV6-1
J gene: TRBJ2-5
CDR3 protein: CASSDPKETQYF

D gene: .
CDR3 length: 15
V gene: TRBV19
J gene: TRBJ1-1
CDR3 protein: CASSMGGARVTEAFF

D gene: .
CDR3 length: 16
V gene: TRBV9
J gene: TRBJ2-4
CDR3 protein: CASSVSGAKDENIQYF

D gene: .
CDR3 length: 13
V gene: TRBV19
J gene: TRBJ2-4
CDR3 protein: CASSMDSKNIQYF

D gene: .
CDR3 length: 10
V gene: TRBV28
J gene: TRBJ1-1
CDR3 protein: CASEGPEAFF

D gene: TRBD1
CDR3 length: 12
V gene: TRBV6-6
J gene: TRBJ2-5
CDR3 protein: CASSRDRGTQYF